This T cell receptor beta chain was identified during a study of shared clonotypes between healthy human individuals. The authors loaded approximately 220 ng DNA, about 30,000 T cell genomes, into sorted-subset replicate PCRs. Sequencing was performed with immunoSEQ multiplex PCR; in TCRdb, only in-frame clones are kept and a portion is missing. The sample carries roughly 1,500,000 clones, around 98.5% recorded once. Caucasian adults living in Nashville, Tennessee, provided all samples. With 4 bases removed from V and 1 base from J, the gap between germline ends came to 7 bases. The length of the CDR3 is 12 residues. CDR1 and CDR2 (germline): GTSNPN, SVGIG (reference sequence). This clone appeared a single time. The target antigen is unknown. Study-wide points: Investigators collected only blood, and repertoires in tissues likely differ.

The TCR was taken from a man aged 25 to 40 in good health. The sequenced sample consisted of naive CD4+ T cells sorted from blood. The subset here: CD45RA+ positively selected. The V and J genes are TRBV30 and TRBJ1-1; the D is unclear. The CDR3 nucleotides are TGTGCCTGGATCGGCGGGAACACTGAAGCTTTCTTT. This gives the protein CAWIGGNTEAFF.